These 32 T cell receptor beta chains were all obtained from the same sample, sequenced in a study of OX40 agonist ivuxolimab in advanced cancers. Generated by immunoSEQ multiplex PCR, the TCRdb table keeps only in-frame clones and is missing some. This sample has 66,000 or so clones; approximately 81% occur once, and the top ten carry about 4.1%. This sample comprised CD4+ or CD8+ T cells sorted from blood, obtained in a trial of the OX40 agonist ivuxolimab. The receptors originated from an adult with an advanced solid tumor such as melanoma, head and neck, liver or kidney cancer.

The chain joins TRBV19 to TRBJ2-5; TRBD1 matches at 7 bases. The germline gives CDR1 LNHDA, CDR2 SQIVND (reference sequence). The V segment lost 9 bases and the J segment 2 bases; nucleotides outside the gene matches: 9. The CDR3 spans 14 residues. Written as DNA, the CDR3 is TGTGCCAGCTCACCCCGACAGGGTCAAGAGACCCAGTACTTC. Translating gives CASSPRQGQETQYF.

This chain links TRBV11-3 with TRBJ2-3; D is perhaps TRBD1 or TRBD2 (7 bases each). CDR3 length: 15 residues. The V end was cut by 5 bases, the J end by 2 bases, with 14 bases between. Germline assignment: CDR1 SGHNT and CDR2 YENEEA. CDR3 in DNA: TGTGCCAGCAGCCAGGGGGGGAGCCCCACAGATACGCAGTATTTT. This codes for CASSQGGSPTDTQYF.

The sample holds one count of this clone. The J gene is TRBJ2-7, the V gene TRBV5-8; either TRBD1 or TRBD2 may supply D (6 bases each). The CDR3 is 14 residues long. V shed 0 bases and J shed 4 bases, with 11 bases lying between them. From germline, CDR1 is SGHTS and CDR2 YDEGEE. The DNA for the CDR3 is TGTGCCAGCAGCTTGGAGGGGGGCGTATACGAGCAGTACTTC. It yields the protein CASSLEGGVYEQYF.

The rearrangement uses TRBV19 and TRBJ2-7; 10 nucleotides agree with TRBD1. The CDR3 extends over 14 amino acids. V trimming: 5 bases; J trimming: 5 bases; junction bases outside the gene matches: 6. Germline V gene data show CDR1 as LNHDA and CDR2 as SQIVND (reference sequence). The CDR3 nucleotides read TGTGCCAGTAGTGGGGACAGGGGTTACCACGAGCAGTACTTC. This gives the protein CASSGDRGYHEQYF.

This chain joins TRBV28 and TRBJ1-5, with a weak D call TRBD1 (6 bases). The CDR3 runs to 16 residues. From germline, CDR1 is MDHEN and CDR2 SYDVKM. The V end lost 6 bases, the J end lost 3 bases, and 18 bases lay between the germline ends. The CDR3 nucleotides read TGTGCCAGCAGCTGGTCGAGAGGACAGCTCAATCAGCCCCAGCATTTT. It specifies CASSWSRGQLNQPQHF.

The genes are TRBV7-8 and TRBJ1-5, with TRBD1 matching over 9 bases. Germline V gene sequence: CDR1 SGHVS, CDR2 FQNEAQ. With V trimmed by 5 bases and J by 1 base, 15 bases remained unmatched. This CDR3 comprises 19 residues. CDR3 bases: TGTGCCAGCAGCCACCTACAGGGGGCGAGGAGGTCGAGCAATCAGCCCCAGCATTTT. Its translation: CASSHLQGARRSSNQPQHF. The whole variable domain, filled in from reference TRBV7-8 and TRBJ1-5, reads GAGVSQSPRYKVAKRGQDVALRCDPISGHVSLFWYQQALGQGPEFLTYFQNEAQLDKSGLPSDRFFAERPEGSVSTLKIQRTQQEDSAVYLCASSHLQGARRSSNQPQHFGDGTRLSIL.

V gene TRBV15 combines with J gene TRBJ1-3; 10 bases line up with TRBD1. Losses at the gene ends were 1 base for V and 2 bases for J; bases not matched to a gene: 2. The CDR3 spans 16 residues. Germline CDR1 LNHNV, CDR2 YYDKDF (reference sequence). CDR3 sequence: CATSRGGQGTGNTIYF. In DNA, the CDR3 is TGTGCCACCAGCAGAGGGGGACAGGGGACTGGAAACACCATATATTTT.

V usage is TRBV6-5 and J usage is TRBJ1-1; D is uncertain. Germline values: CDR1 MNHEY, CDR2 SVGAGI. The CDR3 has 14 residues. Trimming left V 6 bases short and J 1 base short, with 12 bases between. In DNA form, the CDR3 reads TGTGCCAGCAGCTCCGCCACCCAGAACACTGAAGCTTTCTTT. Protein product: CASSSATQNTEAFF.

This sequence joins TRBV5-4 and TRBJ1-1; D might be TRBD1 (5 bases). With 0 bases removed from V and 1 base from J, the gap between germline ends came to 10 bases. Germline V CDR1 and CDR2: SGHNT, YYREEE (reference sequence). The CDR3 spans 15 residues. In nucleotides, the CDR3 is TGTGCCAGCAGCTTGGGGACACAGCAGAACACTGAAGCTTTCTTT. Translation gives CASSLGTQQNTEAFF.

The rearrangement uses TRBV14 and TRBJ2-1, with a possible D match to TRBD2 (6 bases). The CDR3 length is 15 residues. V dropped 3 bases and J dropped 5 bases, with 14 bases sitting between them. Germline V gene sequence: CDR1 SGHDN, CDR2 FVKESK. The CDR3 here is CASSQVGLLNNEQFF. The CDR3 coding sequence is TGTGCCAGCAGCCAGGTGGGACTTCTGAACAATGAGCAGTTCTTC.

The chain recombines TRBV9 with TRBJ2-1; D uncertain. The germline V gene encodes CDR1 SGDLS and CDR2 YYNGEE. This CDR3 is 15 amino acids long. Trimming shortened V by 0 bases and J by 2 bases, and 9 bases separated the two germline ends. In nucleotides, the CDR3 is TGTGCCAGCAGCGTAGCTACAGAGACCTACAATGAGCAGTTCTTC. This codes for CASSVATETYNEQFF.

The J gene is TRBJ1-5, the V gene TRBV28, with a weak D call TRBD1 (6 bases). There are 15 residues in the CDR3. The germline V and J ends were trimmed by 1 base and 0 bases, with 7 bases remaining between them. Germline CDR1 and CDR2: MDHEN and SYDVKM. This chain's CDR3 is CASSLSGASNQPQHF. The CDR3 DNA follows: TGTGCCAGCAGTTTATCAGGGGCTAGCAATCAGCCCCAGCATTTT.

A few counts support this clone. The rearrangement joins TRBV4-1 to TRBJ2-1; D unclear. This CDR3 is 16 amino acids long. Germline loops: CDR1 MGHRA, CDR2 YSYEKL. Trimming removed 0 bases at V and 6 bases at J, with 15 bases between. In DNA, the CDR3 is TGCGCCAGCAGCCAAGACAGAGCGCACCAAGGCAATGAGCAGTTCTTC. Its translation is CASSQDRAHQGNEQFF.

This clone was recorded once. The rearrangement uses TRBV6-6 and TRBJ2-2; TRBD1 might be the D (5 bases). Germline V gene sequence: CDR1 MNHNY, CDR2 SVGAGI (reference sequence). V gave up 0 bases and J gave up 7 bases, with 15 bases separating them. This CDR3 has 16 amino acids. The CDR3: CASSYSQGVYGGELFF. The CDR3 coding sequence is TGTGCCAGCAGTTACTCGCAGGGCGTTTACGGCGGGGAGCTGTTTTTT.

The chain is built from TRBV7-2 and TRBJ1-5; D is uncertain. Trimming took off 1 base at V and 6 bases at J, with 10 bases between the two ends. The CDR3 is made up of 14 amino acids. CDR1 is SGHTA and CDR2 is FQGNSA in the germline V gene. DNA for the CDR3: TGTGCCAGCAGCTTAGGGGCGGGTGTTCAGCCCCAGCATTTT. Translation: CASSLGAGVQPQHF.

This clone was picked up a small number of times. The chain uses TRBV6-1 and TRBJ2-7; D is possibly TRBD1 or TRBD2 (6 bases each). This CDR3 contains 14 residues. Between the trimmed V and J ends, which lost 7 bases and 0 bases, there was a span of 13 bases. Germline V gene sequence: CDR1 MNHNS, CDR2 SASEGT. The CDR3 spells CASTKGGGSYEQYF. CDR3 DNA: TGTGCCAGCACCAAGGGGGGTGGCTCCTACGAGCAGTACTTC.

The chain uses TRBV11-3 and TRBJ1-1, with D perhaps matching TRBD1 (5 bases). Deletions cut 1 base from V and 4 bases from J, with 7 bases between. The CDR3 runs 13 residues. CDR1 and CDR2 from the germline V gene are SGHNT and YENEEA. CDR3 protein: CASSLVGGTEAFF. The CDR3 nucleotides read TGTGCCAGCAGCTTAGTGGGGGGCACTGAAGCTTTCTTT.

The chain carries TRBV10-3 and TRBJ2-3; 8 bases align to TRBD1. V lost 11 bases and J lost 1; bases outside the gene matches: 5. CDR1 and CDR2 (germline): ENHRY, SYGVKD. This CDR3 comprises 13 residues. DNA of the CDR3: TGTGCCCACAGGGGGATGGGCACAGATACGCAGTATTTT. It yields the protein CAHRGMGTDTQYF.

The chain carries TRBV28 and TRBJ1-6; no clear D gene. The CDR3 sequence is 11 residues long. Looked up from germline, CDR1 is MDHEN and CDR2 is SYDVKM. V was shortened by 5 bases and J by 8 bases, with 4 bases between the two germline ends. The chain's CDR3 is CASSAYSPLHF. DNA of the CDR3: TGTGCCAGCAGTGCCTATTCACCCCTCCACTTT. Supplemented by reference TRBV28 and TRBJ1-6, the full variable domain reads DVKVTQSSRYLVKRTGEKVFLECVQDMDHENMFWYRQDPGLGLRLIYFSYDVKMKEKGDIPEGYSVSREKKERFSLILESASTNQTSMYLCASSAYSPLHFGNGTRLTVT.

As DNA, the CDR3 is TGTGCCAGCAGCACCCGGACAGGGACCTTGAAAGAGACCCAGTACTTC. This gives the protein CASSTRTGTLKETQYF. This sequence joins TRBV7-2 and TRBJ2-5; 8 bases match TRBD1. The ends lost 5 bases at V and 3 bases at J; junction bases unmatched: 11. Germline V gives CDR1 SGHTA, CDR2 FQGNSA. This CDR3 is 16 amino acids long.

The gene calls are TRBV9 and TRBJ1-2; TRBD1 agrees at 9 bases. CDR1 and CDR2 from the germline V gene are SGDLS and YYNGEE. After removal of 3 bases from V and 4 bases from J, the junction contained 7 bases not matched to a gene. The CDR3 is 15 amino acids. This chain's CDR3 is CASSATGGEGYGYTF. The CDR3 DNA follows: TGTGCCAGCAGCGCAACAGGGGGCGAAGGCTATGGCTACACCTTC.

The chain combines TRBV28 with TRBJ1-5; D remains ambiguous. With 2 bases removed from V and 8 bases from J, the gap between germline ends came to 1 base. The CDR3 consists of 10 residues. From germline, CDR1 is MDHEN and CDR2 SYDVKM. The chain's CDR3 is CASSLEPQHF. In DNA form, the CDR3 reads TGTGCCAGCAGTTTAGAGCCCCAGCATTTT.

V usage is TRBV4-3 and J usage is TRBJ2-7, with D hard to call. Deletions cut 0 bases from V and 4 bases from J, with 13 bases between. The CDR3 runs to 15 residues. Germline V gives CDR1 LGHNA, CDR2 YSLEER. As DNA, the CDR3 is TGCGCCAGCAGCCAAGACCCCTCCCCCCATTACGAGCAGTACTTC. Encoded protein: CASSQDPSPHYEQYF.

V usage is TRBV2 and J usage is TRBJ1-2, with D uncertain. The CDR3 has 15 amino acids. Germline assignment: CDR1 SNHLY and CDR2 FYNNEI. V lost 1 base and J 1 base, leaving 10 bases between the germline ends. The CDR3 here is CASSEDVGFNYGYTF. CDR3 coding DNA: TGTGCCAGCAGTGAAGATGTGGGCTTTAACTATGGCTACACCTTC.

The chain recombines TRBV5-1 with TRBJ1-3; possible D gene TRBD1, 5 bases. The V and J ends lost 3 bases and 7 bases respectively, with 11 bases between them. There are 13 residues in the CDR3. Germline CDR1 and CDR2: SGHRS and YFSETQ. CDR3 sequence reads: CASSSTVGNTIYF. The CDR3 bases are TGCGCCAGCAGCTCGACAGTGGGTAACACCATATATTTT.

This chain uses TRBV5-4 with TRBJ1-2, with 11 bases lining up with TRBD1. V dropped 4 bases and J dropped 0; count of bases not matched to a gene: 8. The CDR3 runs 17 residues. The germline CDR1 and CDR2 sequences are SGHNT and YYREEE (reference sequence). CDR3 residues: CASSTRTGGPSNYGYTF. In nucleotides, the CDR3 is TGTGCCAGCAGCACCCGGACAGGGGGCCCCTCTAACTATGGCTACACCTTC.

The gene calls are TRBV27 and TRBJ2-5; weak D call: TRBD1 (6 bases). V lost 1 base, J lost 2 bases, and 11 bases lay in between. The CDR3 runs to 15 residues. The germline gives CDR1 MNHEY, CDR2 SMNVEV (reference sequence). Here the CDR3 reads CASSLWGPGQETQYF. The CDR3 DNA follows: TGTGCCAGCAGTTTATGGGGGCCAGGGCAAGAGACCCAGTACTTC.

The chain is built from TRBV18 and TRBJ2-7; TRBD1 aligns across 11 bases. Germline V CDR1 and CDR2: KGHSH, LQKENI. The length of the CDR3 is 15 residues. V lost 5 bases, J lost 2 bases, and 5 bases stayed unmatched. For the CDR3, the DNA is TGTGCCAGCTCATCCGTGGGACAGGGGGCCTACGAGCAGTACTTC. This translates into CASSSVGQGAYEQYF.

The J gene is TRBJ2-7, the V gene TRBV10-3; D is unresolved. The CDR3 extends over 14 amino acids. CDR1 and CDR2 from the germline V gene are ENHRY and SYGVKD. With 2 bases removed from V and 0 bases from J, the gap between germline ends came to 8 bases. In nucleotides, the CDR3 is TGTGCCATCAGTGAGGCGGTGAGCTCCTACGAGCAGTACTTC. As protein: CAISEAVSSYEQYF.

The rearrangement uses TRBV30 and TRBJ2-2; D is undetermined. The CDR3 runs to 13 residues. Germline CDR1 is GTSNPN and CDR2 is SVGIG (reference sequence). The CDR3 DNA is TGTGCTCTTCTGAAGGCGGAAACCGGGGAGCTGTTTTTT. Translation gives CALLKAETGELFF.

The chain employs TRBV6-5 and TRBJ1-6; D not resolved. Germline V gene data show CDR1 as MNHEY and CDR2 as SVGAGI. Trimming took off 9 bases at V and 7 bases at J, with 13 bases between the two ends. CDR3 length: 13 residues. The CDR3 nucleotides are TGTGCCAGTAAGCCGGGAATGAATTCACCCCTCCACTTT. This translates into CASKPGMNSPLHF.

This clone was seen only once. The chain is built from TRBV5-4 and TRBJ1-4, with D unclear. V lost 3 bases and J 0 bases, leaving 6 bases between the germline ends. Germline CDR1 and CDR2: SGHNT and YYREEE (reference sequence). The CDR3 sequence is 14 residues long. DNA for the CDR3: TGTGCCAGCAGCTCCGTTGCAACTAATGAAAAACTGTTTTTT. This translates into CASSSVATNEKLFF. Combining the CDR3 with reference TRBV5-4 and TRBJ1-4 gives the whole variable domain ETGVTQSPTHLIKTRGQQVTLRCSSQSGHNTVSWYQQALGQGPQFIFQYYREEENGRGNFPPRFSGLQFPNYSSELNVNALELDDSALYLCASSSVATNEKLFFGSGTQLSVL.